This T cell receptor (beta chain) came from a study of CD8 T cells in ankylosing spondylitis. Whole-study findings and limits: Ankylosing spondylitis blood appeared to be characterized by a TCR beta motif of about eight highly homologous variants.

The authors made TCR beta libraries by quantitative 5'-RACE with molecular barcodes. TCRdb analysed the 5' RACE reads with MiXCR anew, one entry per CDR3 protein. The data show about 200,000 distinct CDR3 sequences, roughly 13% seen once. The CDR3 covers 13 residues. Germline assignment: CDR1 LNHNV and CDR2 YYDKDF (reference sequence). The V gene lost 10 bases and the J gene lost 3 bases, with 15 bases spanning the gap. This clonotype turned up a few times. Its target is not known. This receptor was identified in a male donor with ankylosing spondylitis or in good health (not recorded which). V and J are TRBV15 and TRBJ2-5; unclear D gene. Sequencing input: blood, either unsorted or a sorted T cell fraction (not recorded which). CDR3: CAIRRADEETQYF. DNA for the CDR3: TGTGCCATTCGACGCGCGGACGAAGAGACCCAGTACTTC.